This T cell receptor beta chain stems from a study of T cells after posttransplantation cyclophosphamide. Overall study results and limits: TRB overlap between skin or GI tissue T cells and blood was limited. After PTCy, TRB diversity resembled that of CNI/methotrexate controls. Later post-transplant blood repertoires were often dominated by donor CD8+ memory clones.

The table came from immunoSEQ multiplex PCR; TCRdb's copy has only in-frame clones and leaves some out. The sample shows 20,000 to 25,000 clones, 85% to 90% of them seen only once. As to this clone: The antigen remains unidentified.

Busulfan-fludarabine conditioning, marrow transplant, and cyclophosphamide on days +3 and +4 were administered. The specimen was PBMCs, collected after allogeneic stem cell transplant with posttransplant cyclophosphamide. The sequence was collected from a female patient in her thirties or forties who received an allogeneic stem cell transplant from an unrelated donor, was CMV-positive, and had no GVHD. The T cells may come from the graft donor.

As DNA, the CDR3 is TGTGCCAGCAGCCGAGCCGGACAGGTATATGGCTACACCTTC. It codes for CASSRAGQVYGYTF. The V call is TRBV5-5, the J call TRBJ1-2, with 7 bases aligning to TRBD1. V gave up 4 bases and J gave up 5 bases; unmatched junction bases: 8. CDR3 length: 14 residues. Germline V gene sequence: CDR1 SGHKS, CDR2 YYEKEE (reference sequence).